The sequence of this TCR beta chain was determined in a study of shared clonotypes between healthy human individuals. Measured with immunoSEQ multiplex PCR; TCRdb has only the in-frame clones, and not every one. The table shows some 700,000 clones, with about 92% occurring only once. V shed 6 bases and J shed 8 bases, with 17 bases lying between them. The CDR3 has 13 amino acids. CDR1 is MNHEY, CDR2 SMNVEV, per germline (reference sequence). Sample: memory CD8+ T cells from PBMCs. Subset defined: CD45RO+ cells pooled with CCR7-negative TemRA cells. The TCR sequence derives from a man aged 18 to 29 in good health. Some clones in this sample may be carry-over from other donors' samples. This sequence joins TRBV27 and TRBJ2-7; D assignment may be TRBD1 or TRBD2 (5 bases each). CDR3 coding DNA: TGTGCCAGCAGCTACGGACGGGGCGTACAGCAGTACTTC. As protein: CASSYGRGVQQYF.